What follows is one TCR beta chain and its context. The antigen it recognizes is unknown. Base qualities were left out, and no much larger clone turns up one base away. The CDR3, from cysteine to phenylalanine, totals 15 residues. The CDR3 DNA has 45 bases and is translated from base 1. In the germline V gene, CDR1 corresponds to MDHEN and CDR2 to SYDVKM. V lost 7 bases and J lost 1 base; the stretch between them is 13 bases long. The CDR3 regions of human TCRbeta chains were analyzed by immunosequencing. In the original analysis: Repertoire TCRs were matched against a reference library of SARS-CoV-2-specific TCRs generated with the MIRA antigen-specificity platform. Breadth meant the fraction of unique TCRs that were SARS-CoV-2-associated, whereas depth meant the fraction of total T cells that were SARS-CoV-2-associated. Using the MIRA data, each spike-specific TCR was mapped to the spike region that the TCR reacts to and placed in a CD4 or CD8 class. Log10-transformed breadth and depth values were compared by one-way ANOVA with Sidak's multiple comparisons tests. TCRdb carries this immuneACCESS record with in-frame sequences only. Its versions omit some clonotypes, under half of them owing to an unresolved V gene in the studies checked, with the rest unexplained. V and J calls and clone size are copied from that table; D and trimming were computed from the DNA. For this sample the table gives about 98,000 clones, of which 70% to 90% were detected only once. 9% to 12% of the sample lies in the top ten.

Per the publication, the time point label means: baseline before first vaccination. What the treatment or condition label conveys for this sample: meningococcal conjugate vaccine given as trial control. Samples from vaccinated people were obtained from the UK trials COV001 and COV002, which included a single-blind randomized controlled phase 2/3 trial of AZD1222 (ChAdOx1 nCoV-19) in healthy adults. For TCRbeta chain sequencing, PBMC samples from trial participants were taken at day 0 and at day 28 after the second dose. This record belongs to a study of T cell responses to AZD1222 COVID-19 vaccine (dated by TCRdb to 2020 to 2022). For the wider study: TCR sequencing was performed for over 230 trial participants, of whom about 200 were given two doses of AZD1222 and around 25 were given two doses of MenACWY control vaccine. Trial participants were enrolled by age into 18-55, 56-69 and 70-plus year subgroups, with about 150, 28 and 57 TCR-sequenced participants respectively. What the study reported, not specific to this receptor: After two AZD1222 doses, both the breadth and the depth of spike-specific TCRs were significantly higher than at day 0 and than in MenACWY recipients. Participants were mostly white British, with more females than males. The authors suggested clonal diversity may have been underestimated. Conclusions about previously exposed vaccinees were limited because only five to seven AZD1222 recipients were SARS-CoV-2 seropositive at baseline. CD4 TCRs associated with the vaccine covered the entire spike protein, and the dominant responses were in regions 160-218 and 743-854. In the small 56-69-year group, the increase in depth fell short of significance, most likely because of low power. Epitopes outside the regions mutated in the B.1.351 and B.1.1.7 variants were reportedly recognized by nearly half of the unique spike-specific TCRs. Because no day 14 peak-response samples were available, the repertoires could be characterized only after the peak T cell response.

This receptor chain uses TRBV28 and TRBJ2-2, with the D call perhaps TRBD1 or TRBD2, as 6 bases match in each case. The sequence derives from an adult in good health. The sequencing here drew on peripheral blood, taken on day 0 of MenACWY control vaccination. The bases read TGTGCCAGCACCCGAGGGGGGTTGAACACCGGGGAGCTGTTTTTT. It is translated as CASTRGGLNTGELFF.